This T cell receptor beta chain is from a study of blood T cell repertoires in COVID-19. Study-wide background: Acute and convalescent COVID-19 samples came from the United States, Italy and Spain. The analysed material was cDNA or gDNA that came from T cells, B-cell-depleted T cells, or PBMCs.

In the original processing: Amplifying reference gene primers gave estimates of nucleated cell counts. Assay: immunoSEQ multiplex PCR; the TCRdb copy retains only in-frame clones and omits some. The V and J calls and clone size were taken over from that table, and D and trimming were inferred from the DNA. The sample gives hundreds of thousands of clones, about 85% of which show up once; approximately 12% is in the top ten. The CDR3 has 15 amino acids. V lost 6 bases to trimming and J lost 0 bases, with 12 bases between them. Germline V gene data show CDR1 as SGHAT and CDR2 as FQDESV (reference sequence).

V is TRBV11-1 and J is TRBJ2-1, with D maybe TRBD2 (5 bases). Sequenced: peripheral blood. The sequence derives from a woman aged 18-29 years who had recovered from COVID-19. CDR3 DNA: TGTGCCAGCAGGCTCAGAGCGGACTCCTACAATGAGCAGTTCTTC. Residues: CASRLRADSYNEQFF.